Sequencing of this T cell receptor beta chain was carried out in a study of blood T cell repertoires in COVID-19. This CDR3 is 13 amino acids long. V lost 5 bases and J 3 bases, leaving 10 bases between the germline ends. Germline loops: CDR1 SGHRS, CDR2 YFSETQ. TCRdb's table, derived via immunoSEQ multiplex PCR, lists solely in-frame clones and lacks some. The table shows 180,000 or so clones, with about 78% occurring only once. This TCR derives from a woman in her forties or fifties with active or convalescent COVID-19. The chain carries TRBV5-1 and TRBJ2-3; D call uncertain. The sequenced sample was peripheral blood. DNA of the CDR3: TGCGCCAGCAGTCTGAGTGGTACAGATACGCAGTATTTT. This codes for CASSLSGTDTQYF.